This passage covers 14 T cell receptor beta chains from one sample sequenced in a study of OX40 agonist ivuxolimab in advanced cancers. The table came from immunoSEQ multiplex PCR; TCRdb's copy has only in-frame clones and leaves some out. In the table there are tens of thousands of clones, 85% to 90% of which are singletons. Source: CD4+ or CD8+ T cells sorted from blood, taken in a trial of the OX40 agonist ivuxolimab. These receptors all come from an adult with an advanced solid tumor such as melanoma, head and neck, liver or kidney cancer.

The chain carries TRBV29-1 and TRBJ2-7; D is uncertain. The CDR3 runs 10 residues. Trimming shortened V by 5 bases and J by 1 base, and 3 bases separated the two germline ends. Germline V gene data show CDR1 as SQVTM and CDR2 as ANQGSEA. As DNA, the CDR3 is TGCAGCGTTTTGTCCTACGAGCAGTACTTC. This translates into CSVLSYEQYF.

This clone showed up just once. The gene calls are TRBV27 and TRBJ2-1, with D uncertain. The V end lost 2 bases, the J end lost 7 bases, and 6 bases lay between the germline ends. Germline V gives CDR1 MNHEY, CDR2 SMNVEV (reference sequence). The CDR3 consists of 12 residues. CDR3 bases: TGTGCCAGCAGTTTACAGCCGAATGAGCAGTTCTTC. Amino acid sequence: CASSLQPNEQFF.

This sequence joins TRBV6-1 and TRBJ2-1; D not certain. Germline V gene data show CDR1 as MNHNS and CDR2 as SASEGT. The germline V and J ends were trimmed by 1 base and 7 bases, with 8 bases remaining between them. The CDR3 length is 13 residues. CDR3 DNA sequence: TGTGCCAGCAGTGAAGTAGTGGTAAATGAGCAGTTCTTC. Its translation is CASSEVVVNEQFF.

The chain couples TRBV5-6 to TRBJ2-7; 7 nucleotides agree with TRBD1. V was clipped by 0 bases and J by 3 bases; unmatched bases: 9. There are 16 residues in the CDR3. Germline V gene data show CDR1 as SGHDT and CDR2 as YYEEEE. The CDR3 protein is CASSLGGTAPGYEQYF. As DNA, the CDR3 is TGTGCCAGCAGCTTGGGGGGGACAGCGCCCGGCTACGAGCAGTACTTC.

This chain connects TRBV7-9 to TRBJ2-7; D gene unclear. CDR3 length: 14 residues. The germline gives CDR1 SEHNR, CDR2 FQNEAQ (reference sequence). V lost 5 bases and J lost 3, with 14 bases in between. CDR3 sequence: CASSTPGRDYEQYF. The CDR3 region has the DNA TGTGCCAGCAGCACCCCGGGTAGAGACTACGAGCAGTACTTC.

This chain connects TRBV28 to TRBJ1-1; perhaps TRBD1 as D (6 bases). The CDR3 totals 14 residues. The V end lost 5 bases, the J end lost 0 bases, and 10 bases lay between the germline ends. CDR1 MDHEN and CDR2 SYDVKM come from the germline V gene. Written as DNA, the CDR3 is TGTGCCAGCAGTGACAGGCGGGTGAACACTGAAGCTTTCTTT. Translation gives CASSDRRVNTEAFF.

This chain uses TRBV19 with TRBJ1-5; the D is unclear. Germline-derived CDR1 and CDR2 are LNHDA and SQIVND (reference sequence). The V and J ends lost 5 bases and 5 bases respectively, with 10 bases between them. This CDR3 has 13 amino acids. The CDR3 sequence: CASSPAADQPQHF. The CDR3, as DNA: TGTGCCAGTAGTCCCGCAGCCGATCAGCCCCAGCATTTT.

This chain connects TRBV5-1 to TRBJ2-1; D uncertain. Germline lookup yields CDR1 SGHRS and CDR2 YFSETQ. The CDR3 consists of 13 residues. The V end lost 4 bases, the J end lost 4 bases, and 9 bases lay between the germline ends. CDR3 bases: TGCGCCAGCAGCCCAGAGCAGTACAATGAGCAGTTCTTC. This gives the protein CASSPEQYNEQFF.

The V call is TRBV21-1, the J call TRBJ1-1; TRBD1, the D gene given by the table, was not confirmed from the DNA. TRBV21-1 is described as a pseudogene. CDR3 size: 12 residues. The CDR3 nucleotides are TGTGCCAGCAGCAAAGCTCTCCCCAGGGGTTTCTTT. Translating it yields CASSKALPRGFF.

The CDR3: CASSLTGHTEAFF. In DNA form, the CDR3 reads TGTGCCAGCAGCTTGACAGGGCACACTGAAGCTTTCTTT. The V gene is TRBV5-6, the J gene TRBJ1-1; the D gene is possibly TRBD1 (6 bases). Germline-derived CDR1 and CDR2 are SGHDT and YYEEEE. V gave up 1 base and J gave up 3 bases, with 7 bases separating them. The CDR3 spans 13 residues.

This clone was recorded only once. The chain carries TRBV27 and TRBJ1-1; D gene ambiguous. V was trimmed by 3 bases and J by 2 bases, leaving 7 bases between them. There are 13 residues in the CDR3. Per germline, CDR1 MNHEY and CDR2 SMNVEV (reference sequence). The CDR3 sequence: CASSFSINTEAFF. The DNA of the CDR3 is TGTGCCAGCAGTTTTTCCATCAACACTGAAGCTTTCTTT.

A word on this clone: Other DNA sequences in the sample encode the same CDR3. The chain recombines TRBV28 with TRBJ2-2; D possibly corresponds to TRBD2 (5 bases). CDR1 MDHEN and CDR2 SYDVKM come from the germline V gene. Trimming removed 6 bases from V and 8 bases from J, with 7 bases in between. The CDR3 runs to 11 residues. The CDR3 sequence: CASSPGGELFF. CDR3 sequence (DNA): TGTGCCAGCAGCCCGGGGGGGGAGCTGTTTTTT.

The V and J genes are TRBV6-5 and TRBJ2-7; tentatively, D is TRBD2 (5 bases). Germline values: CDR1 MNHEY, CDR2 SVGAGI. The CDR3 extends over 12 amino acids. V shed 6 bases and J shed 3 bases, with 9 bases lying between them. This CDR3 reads CASSSRGYEQYF. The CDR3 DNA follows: TGTGCCAGCAGCTCCCGGGGCTACGAGCAGTACTTC.

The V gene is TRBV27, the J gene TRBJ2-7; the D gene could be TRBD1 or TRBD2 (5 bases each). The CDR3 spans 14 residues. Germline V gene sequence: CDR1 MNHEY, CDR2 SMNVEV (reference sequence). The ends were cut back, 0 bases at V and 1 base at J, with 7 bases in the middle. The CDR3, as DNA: TGTGCCAGCAGTTTATCGGGACGATCCTACGAGCAGTACTTC. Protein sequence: CASSLSGRSYEQYF.